This is a list of T cell receptor beta chains from one sample in a study of T cells in Graves' hyperthyroidism and ophthalmopathy. MiXCR, run by TCRdb on the multiplex PCR reads, gives a single entry per CDR3 protein. The repertoire holds around 620,000 distinct CDR3 sequences, 14% seen once, with about 7% in the top ten. Sequencing was done on a sample of blood. Receptors originate from a woman aged 18-29 years with Graves' ophthalmopathy. The CDR3 runs from the conserved cysteine through the conserved F or W. Fields, in order: J gene, D gene, V gene, clone size, CDR3 DNA, CDR3 protein. D genes are given only for firm matches. Clone size is stated in some rows and not others, as once, few, many or a class when expanded.

j_call: TRBJ2-1
d_call: NA
v_call: TRBV11-2
clone_size: many
cdr3_nt: TGTGCCAGCAGCCAAGGGTATCTGAGCTCCTACAATGAGCAGTTCTTC
cdr3_aa: CASSQGYLSSYNEQFF

j_call: TRBJ1-4
d_call: TRBD1
v_call: TRBV28
clone_size: many
cdr3_nt: TGTGCCAGCAGTTTACTAGGACAGGGTGGGTTTGAAAAACTGTTTTTT
cdr3_aa: CASSLLGQGGFEKLFF

j_call: TRBJ2-2
d_call: TRBD2
v_call: TRBV24-1
clone_size: few
cdr3_nt: TGTGCCACCAGTCCTAGCGGGCCGAACACCGGGGAGCTGTTTTTT
cdr3_aa: CATSPSGPNTGELFF

j_call: TRBJ2-1
d_call: NA
v_call: TRBV27
clone_size: many
cdr3_nt: TGTGCCAGCACCATCTGGGGACCCTACAATGAGCAGTTCTTC
cdr3_aa: CASTIWGPYNEQFF

j_call: TRBJ2-1
d_call: NA
v_call: TRBV18
clone_size: few
cdr3_nt: TGTGCCAGCGCCATAGGGGCGTACAATGAGCAGTTCTTC
cdr3_aa: CASAIGAYNEQFF

j_call: TRBJ2-5
d_call: NA
v_call: TRBV7-2
clone_size: many
cdr3_nt: TGTGCCAGCAGCTTTCGAGAGGGCCTGGAGACCCAGTACTTC
cdr3_aa: CASSFREGLETQYF

j_call: TRBJ2-1
d_call: TRBD2
v_call: TRBV6-6
clone_size: many
cdr3_nt: TGTGCCAGCAGTTACTCGACTAGCGGGAACAATGAGCAGTTCTTC
cdr3_aa: CASSYSTSGNNEQFF

j_call: TRBJ1-1
d_call: NA
v_call: TRBV30
clone_size: many
cdr3_nt: TGTGCCTGGAACAGGGAGACTGAAGCTTTCTTT
cdr3_aa: CAWNRETEAFF

j_call: TRBJ2-7
d_call: TRBD2
v_call: TRBV27
clone_size: many
cdr3_nt: TGTGCCACCGGGGCTAGCGGGAGTTCTTACGAGCAGTACTTC
cdr3_aa: CATGASGSSYEQYF

j_call: TRBJ1-1
d_call: NA
v_call: TRBV10-3
clone_size: few
cdr3_nt: TGTGCCATCATCGGGGCGGCGGCTGAAGCTTTCTTT
cdr3_aa: CAIIGAAAEAFF

j_call: TRBJ1-4
d_call: NA
v_call: TRBV29-1
clone_size: NA
cdr3_nt: TGCAGCGCCCCGTTGGAGGCCGTGAATGAAAAACTGTTTTTT
cdr3_aa: CSAPLEAVNEKLFF

j_call: TRBJ2-3
d_call: NA
v_call: TRBV20-1
clone_size: many
cdr3_nt: TGCAGTGCGACCACCTCAGAGGAGAGCACAGATACGCAGTATTTT
cdr3_aa: CSATTSEESTDTQYF

j_call: TRBJ1-4
d_call: NA
v_call: TRBV19
clone_size: NA
cdr3_nt: TGTGCCAGTAGTATGTCGGATGAAAAACTGTTTTTT
cdr3_aa: CASSMSDEKLFF